The next 9 T cell receptor beta chains were all read from a single sample in a study of identical twins. MiXCR, applied by TCRdb to the 5' RACE reads, yields one record per CDR3 protein. Of roughly 750,000 distinct CDR3 sequences in the sample, about 20% are singletons; the top ten hold about 4.5%. These data were also reused for a study on T cells expressing NK-cell markers.

The sequenced material came from PBMCs. The receptors stem from a young woman in good health.

V gene TRBV12-3 or TRBV12-4 combines with J gene TRBJ1-1; 11 nucleotides agree with TRBD1. This CDR3 is built from 14 residues. V gave up 10 bases and J gave up 4 bases; unmatched junction bases: 8. In DNA, the CDR3 is TGTGCCACCGCCGGGACAGGGGGGAGCACTGAAGCTTTCTTT. Translation: CATAGTGGSTEAFF.

The chain carries TRBV5-1 and TRBJ2-2, with TRBD2 matching over 7 bases. CDR1 is SGHRS and CDR2 is YFSETQ in the germline V gene. With 4 bases clipped from V and 7 bases from J, the junction kept 10 bases outside the gene matches. The CDR3 sequence is 15 residues long. CDR3 in amino acids: CASSRGTILGGELFF. Written as DNA, the CDR3 is TGCGCCAGCAGCCGCGGGACTATCCTCGGCGGGGAGCTGTTTTTT.

This clonotype showed up many times. The chain uses TRBV5-5 and TRBJ2-1, with D unresolved. This CDR3 has 15 residues. V lost 1 base and J lost 0, with 8 bases in between. Germline V CDR1 and CDR2: SGHKS, YYEKEE (reference sequence). The CDR3 protein is CASSLSRSSYNEQFF. The CDR3 coding sequence is TGTGCCAGCAGCTTGTCTCGTAGCTCCTACAATGAGCAGTTCTTC.

The gene calls are TRBV6-2 or TRBV6-3 and TRBJ2-1; TRBD1 is a possible D gene (6 bases). Trimming left V 5 bases short and J 0 bases short, with 14 bases between. Germline assignment: CDR1 MNHEY and CDR2 SVGEGT. This CDR3 has 16 amino acids. CDR3: CASSTRTVSSYNEQFF. CDR3 DNA sequence: TGTGCCAGCAGTACCCGGACAGTGAGCTCCTACAATGAGCAGTTCTTC.

This clonotype was counted a few times. V and J are TRBV27 and TRBJ2-7; 7 positions agree with TRBD1. The J segment lost 2 bases and the V segment lost 4 bases, leaving 11 bases of the junction unmatched. The CDR3 is 16 residues long. The germline V gene has CDR1 MNHEY and CDR2 SMNVEV (reference sequence). The CDR3 bases are TGTGCCAGCAGTTCCATACCGGGACAGCTTCCCTACGAGCAGTACTTC. Its translation is CASSSIPGQLPYEQYF.

CDR3 sequence reads: CASSQGAGGRIYGYTF. The CDR3 DNA is TGCGCCAGCAGCCAAGGCGCGGGGGGGCGCATCTATGGCTACACCTTC. The chain employs TRBV4-1 and TRBJ1-2; perhaps TRBD1 as D (6 bases). Trimming cost V 1 base and J 4 bases, with 16 bases left between them. CDR3 length: 16 amino acids. CDR1 is MGHRA, CDR2 YSYEKL, per germline.

This clonotype has ten or more counts. The V and J genes are TRBV20-1 and TRBJ2-1; D gene uncertain. This CDR3 region has 11 residues. Per germline, CDR1 DFQATT and CDR2 SNEGSKA (reference sequence). V was trimmed by 6 bases and J by 7 bases, leaving 10 bases between them. In DNA, the CDR3 is TGCAGTGCCGACAAGTGGAATGAGCAGTTCTTC. It specifies CSADKWNEQFF.

The J gene is TRBJ2-7, the V gene TRBV5-6, with unresolved D. The germline CDR1 and CDR2 sequences are SGHDT and YYEEEE. Trimming took off 0 bases at V and 3 bases at J, with 19 bases between the two ends. CDR3 length equals 17 residues. In DNA form, the CDR3 reads TGTGCCAGCAGCTTGGCCCCGGGCCCTCCGATCAGCTACGAGCAGTACTTC. Amino acid sequence: CASSLAPGPPISYEQYF.

This clonotype was found a few times. The chain uses TRBV11-2 and TRBJ2-2, with 11 bases lining up with TRBD2. The CDR3 is 16 residues long. J gave up 4 bases and V 3 bases, and 4 bases lay outside the gene matches. From germline, CDR1 is SGHAT and CDR2 FQNNGV. CDR3 sequence (DNA): TGTGCCAGCAGCTTTACTAGCGGGAGTATCACCGGGGAGCTGTTTTTT. Amino acid sequence: CASSFTSGSITGELFF.